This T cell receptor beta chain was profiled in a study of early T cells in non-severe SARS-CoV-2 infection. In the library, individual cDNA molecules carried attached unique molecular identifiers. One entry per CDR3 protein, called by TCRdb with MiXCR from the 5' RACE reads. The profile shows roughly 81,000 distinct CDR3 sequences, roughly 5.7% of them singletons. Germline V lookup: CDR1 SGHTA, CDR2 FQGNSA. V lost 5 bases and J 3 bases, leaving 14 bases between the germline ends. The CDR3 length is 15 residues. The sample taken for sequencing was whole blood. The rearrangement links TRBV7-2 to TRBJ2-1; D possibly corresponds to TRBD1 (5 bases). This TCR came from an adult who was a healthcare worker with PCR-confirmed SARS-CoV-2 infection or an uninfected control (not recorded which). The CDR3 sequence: CASSARGLDYNEQFF. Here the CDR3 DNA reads TGTGCCAGCAGCGCTAGGGGCCTTGACTACAATGAGCAGTTCTTC.